These 18 T cell receptor beta chains originate from one sample sequenced in a study of T cell responses to AZD1222 COVID-19 vaccine. TCRdb's table, derived via immunoSEQ multiplex PCR, lists solely in-frame clones and lacks some. The sample records around 130,000 clones, roughly nine tenths being singletons. The sequencing here drew on peripheral blood, taken on day 0 of AZD1222 vaccination. The receptor set was obtained from an adult in good health.

The chain joins TRBV19 to TRBJ1-6, with D perhaps TRBD1 (6 bases). This CDR3 has 17 residues. From germline, CDR1 is LNHDA and CDR2 SQIVND (reference sequence). Trimming left V 5 bases short and J 0 bases short, with 14 bases between. The CDR3 DNA sequence: TGTGCCAGTAGTCGAGATACAGGGAGCTCCTATAATTCACCCCTCCACTTT. This gives the protein CASSRDTGSSYNSPLHF.

V gene TRBV6-6 combines with J gene TRBJ2-5; D unclear. The germline gives CDR1 MNHNY, CDR2 SVGAGI (reference sequence). This CDR3 is built from 16 residues. V gave up 2 bases and J gave up 0 bases, with 13 bases separating them. Here the CDR3 reads CASSYRTPRYQETQYF. The CDR3 DNA sequence: TGTGCCAGCAGTTACCGCACTCCCCGGTACCAAGAGACCCAGTACTTC.

The chain recombines TRBV29-1 with TRBJ2-7, with a tentative D call TRBD1 (6 bases). The CDR3 contains 12 residues. V was pared by 7 bases and J by 2 bases, with 12 bases between. The germline V gene encodes CDR1 SQVTM and CDR2 ANQGSEA. Here the CDR3 reads CSAIKGAYEQYF. CDR3 nucleotide sequence: TGCAGCGCTATTAAGGGGGCCTACGAGCAGTACTTC.

The chain uses TRBV7-8 and TRBJ2-7; D unclear. The CDR3 loop spans 15 amino acids. Looked up from germline, CDR1 is SGHVS and CDR2 is FQNEAQ. V lost 5 bases, J lost 0 bases, and 14 bases lay in between. CDR3 in DNA: TGTGCCAGCAGCACCGAAGGCACCGCCTCCTACGAGCAGTACTTC. Translation: CASSTEGTASYEQYF.

This rearrangement joins TRBV29-1 to TRBJ2-7; 7 bases align to TRBD2. V dropped 7 bases and J dropped 0; count of bases not matched to a gene: 6. Germline CDR1 and CDR2: SQVTM and ANQGSEA. The CDR3 extends over 13 amino acids. The CDR3 nucleotides are TGCAGCGGGAAGTCGGGGGGCTCCTACGAGCAGTACTTC. Residues: CSGKSGGSYEQYF.

The chain combines TRBV28 with TRBJ1-2, with D possibly being TRBD1 (6 bases). Trimming stripped 6 bases from V and 3 bases from J, with 20 bases between. In germline, CDR1 is MDHEN, CDR2 SYDVKM. The length of the CDR3 is 16 residues. This CDR3 is CASSAPGPQGDYGYTF. The CDR3 DNA reads TGTGCCAGCAGCGCACCCGGGCCACAGGGTGACTATGGCTACACCTTC.

This chain joins TRBV6-6 and TRBJ1-1; TRBD1 is a possible D gene (5 bases). V lost 5 bases and J 5 bases, leaving 15 bases between the germline ends. Germline V lookup: CDR1 MNHNY, CDR2 SVGAGI (reference sequence). The CDR3 is made up of 14 amino acids. DNA for the CDR3: TGTGCCAGCAGTACAACAGGATTGGGTACTGAAGCTTTCTTT. Protein product: CASSTTGLGTEAFF.

This clone was detected once. The chain recombines TRBV28 with TRBJ1-5, with 11 bases identical to TRBD1. This CDR3 comprises 14 residues. V trimming: 3 bases; J trimming: 11 bases; junction bases outside the gene matches: 6. Germline V gene sequence: CDR1 MDHEN, CDR2 SYDVKM. CDR3 coding DNA: TGTGCCAGCAGTTTGGACAGGGGGCTTCGTGCCCAGCATTTT. Its translation: CASSLDRGLRAQHF.

The chain links TRBV29-1 to TRBJ2-7, with 10 bases fitting TRBD1. Per germline, CDR1 SQVTM and CDR2 ANQGSEA. The CDR3 covers 13 residues. V gave up 4 bases and J gave up 6 bases; unmatched junction bases: 6. The CDR3 loop is CSVVRTGGGEQYF. Written as DNA, the CDR3 is TGCAGCGTTGTTAGGACAGGGGGTGGCGAGCAGTACTTC.

CDR3 DNA: TGCGCCAGCAGCCCAAGTCCGGGACTAGCGGCGAACACCGGGGAGCTGTTTTTT. This gives the protein CASSPSPGLAANTGELFF. The chain carries TRBV4-3 and TRBJ2-2; 11 bases fit TRBD2. V dropped 4 bases and J dropped 0; count of bases not matched to a gene: 7. This CDR3 has 18 residues. CDR1 and CDR2 (germline): LGHNA, YSLEER.

The chain uses TRBV20-1 and TRBJ1-1; D is undetermined. Germline V CDR1 and CDR2: DFQATT, SNEGSKA (reference sequence). The CDR3 covers 11 residues. Trimming cost V 5 bases and J 4 bases, with 8 bases left between them. CDR3 region: CSAWEVTEAFF. DNA for the CDR3: TGCAGTGCTTGGGAGGTCACTGAAGCTTTCTTT.

In this sample, this clone turned up once. The chain is built from TRBV6-5 and TRBJ1-6; D possibly corresponds to TRBD1 (6 bases). The V and J ends lost 10 bases and 2 bases respectively, with 12 bases between them. Germline V gene sequence: CDR1 MNHEY, CDR2 SVGAGI. The CDR3 is 14 residues long. The CDR3 DNA reads TGTGCCACCAAAGCAGGGGCCTATAATTCACCCCTCCACTTT. This codes for CATKAGAYNSPLHF.

V gene TRBV7-9 combines with J gene TRBJ1-1; D call uncertain. This CDR3 contains 12 residues. Germline V CDR1 and CDR2: SEHNR, FQNEAQ (reference sequence). V was pared by 3 bases and J by 6 bases, with 8 bases between. Written as DNA, the CDR3 is TGTGCCAGCAGCTTTACCAGCGCTGAAGCTTTCTTT. It translates to CASSFTSAEAFF.

In DNA, the CDR3 is TGTGCCAGCAGTGAGGCCCATCCCCAGCATCAACATCCGCGGAACACCATATATTTT. Its protein product is CASSEAHPQHQHPRNTIYF. The chain has TRBV6-1 and TRBJ1-3; no definite D call. V dropped 3 bases and J dropped 7 bases, with 28 bases sitting between them. Germline V lookup: CDR1 MNHNS, CDR2 SASEGT. This CDR3 spans 19 amino acids.

The J gene is TRBJ1-2, the V gene TRBV5-4, with TRBD1 matching over 8 bases. The CDR3 is 14 amino acids. Per the germline V gene, CDR1 is SGHNT and CDR2 is YYREEE (reference sequence). The ends lost 3 bases at V and 2 bases at J; junction bases unmatched: 3. The CDR3 DNA follows: TGTGCCAGCAGCTGGGACAGGAACAACTATGGCTACACCTTC. Protein product: CASSWDRNNYGYTF.

This clone was seen only a few times. The CDR3 region has the DNA TGTGCCAGCAGCCAATCGGGACTAGCGGGGGGCGGAAAATCCTACAATGAGCAGTTCTTC. Protein sequence: CASSQSGLAGGGKSYNEQFF. The V gene is TRBV3-1 (or the pseudogene TRBV3-2), the J gene TRBJ2-1; 15 nucleotides match TRBD2. V gave up 2 bases and J gave up 1 base; unmatched junction bases: 9. The CDR3 has 20 residues. Germline lookup yields CDR1 LGHDT and CDR2 YNNKEL (reference sequence).

The V gene is TRBV9, the J gene TRBJ2-5, with 7 bases that match TRBD1. With V trimmed by 2 bases and J by 4 bases, 2 bases remained unmatched. Germline CDR1 SGDLS, CDR2 YYNGEE. This CDR3 has 13 residues. The CDR3 DNA sequence: TGTGCCAGCAGCGTGCGGACAGGAGAGACCCAGTACTTC. Translated, it gives CASSVRTGETQYF.

The chain links TRBV19 to TRBJ2-5; D is possibly TRBD1 (6 bases). The CDR3 spans 14 residues. With 4 bases removed from V and 4 bases from J, the gap between germline ends came to 13 bases. The germline gives CDR1 LNHDA, CDR2 SQIVND (reference sequence). CDR3 sequence (DNA): TGTGCCAGTAGTAATCAGGGGTTGGGAGAGACCCAGTACTTC. Residues: CASSNQGLGETQYF.